This T cell receptor beta chain was retrieved from a study of cytomegalovirus exposure and HLA in healthy donors. Researchers ran the PCR with 60 Vbeta and 13 Jbeta primers. Sequencing used immunoSEQ multiplex PCR; TCRdb keeps in-frame clones, though not all of them. The data show around 140,000 clones, approximately 78% seen once. Germline V gene sequence: CDR1 WSHSY, CDR2 SAAADI. J gave up 7 bases and V 3 bases, and 10 bases lay outside the gene matches. The CDR3 covers 16 residues. This clonotype was obtained from a man in his late teens or twenties in good health and CMV-seropositive. This sequence joins TRBV10-2 and TRBJ1-4, with 8 bases fitting TRBD1. The specimen sequenced was PBMCs. The CDR3 region has the DNA TGCGCCAGCAGTGATATCAAGTGGACAGGGCTTGAAAAACTGTTTTTT. It specifies CASSDIKWTGLEKLFF.